A selection of T cell receptor beta chains follows, all from one sample in a study of cytomegalovirus exposure and HLA in healthy donors. Clones were sequenced by immunoSEQ multiplex PCR, and TCRdb holds only the in-frame ones, with some missing. The repertoire consists of around 200,000 clones, with around four fifths occurring once and the leading ten covering around 0.75%. Sequenced: PBMCs. The source of these receptors is a woman aged 18-29 years in good health and CMV-seronegative. CDR3s include the opening cysteine and the closing phenylalanine or tryptophan. D genes are given only for firm matches. Rows give clone size only sometimes, using once, few, many, or a class for an expanded clone.

CDR3 protein,CDR3 DNA,J gene,D gene,clone size,V gene
CASSLRNTEAFF,TGTGCCAGCAGCTTGCGGAACACTGAAGCTTTCTTT,TRBJ1-1,NA,NA,TRBV5-5
CASSSGTGDGHTEAFF,TGTGCCAGCAGCTCTGGGACAGGGGATGGTCACACTGAAGCTTTCTTT,TRBJ1-1,TRBD1,NA,TRBV7-9
CASRETGGDTEAFF,TGTGCCAGCAGGGAGACAGGGGGGGACACTGAAGCTTTCTTT,TRBJ1-1,TRBD1,NA,TRBV6-5
CASSLANRGTGGAYGYTF,TGTGCCAGCAGCTTAGCGAATCGCGGGACAGGGGGGGCCTATGGCTACACCTTC,TRBJ1-2,TRBD1,once,TRBV7-8
CASSSGLVYYNEQFF,TGTGCCAGCAGCAGCGGACTAGTATACTACAATGAGCAGTTCTTC,TRBJ2-1,TRBD2,NA,TRBV7-3
CASSLAGGTDTQYF,TGCGCCAGCTCCTTAGCGGGGGGCACAGATACGCAGTATTTT,TRBJ2-3,TRBD2,NA,TRBV5-1
CASSESAGVNSNEKLFF,TGCGCCAGCAGTGAGTCCGCAGGGGTCAATAGTAATGAAAAACTGTTTTTT,TRBJ1-4,NA,NA,TRBV10-1
CSVPPGTGFMDEAFF,TGCAGCGTTCCCCCCGGGACAGGTTTCATGGATGAAGCTTTCTTT,TRBJ1-1,TRBD1,NA,TRBV29-1
CASSQKGHGANVLTF,TGTGCCAGCAGCCAAAAGGGGCACGGGGCCAACGTCCTGACTTTC,TRBJ2-6,NA,NA,TRBV11-1
CASSKTSGVFEQFF,TGTGCCAGCAGCAAGACTAGCGGGGTATTTGAGCAGTTCTTC,TRBJ2-1,TRBD2,NA,TRBV7-2
CASSSYAGNTIYF,TGTGCCAGCAGCTCTTATGCTGGAAACACCATATATTTT,TRBJ1-3,NA,NA,TRBV7-9
CSHWGAGASYNEQFF,TGCAGCCATTGGGGAGCGGGAGCCTCCTACAATGAGCAGTTCTTC,TRBJ2-1,TRBD2,once,TRBV29-1
CASRGLAGAGEQFF,TGTGCCAGCAGAGGGCTAGCGGGAGCTGGTGAGCAGTTCTTC,TRBJ2-1,TRBD2,NA,TRBV6-5
CASSLETGGDEQYF,TGTGCCAGCAGCTTGGAAACGGGCGGGGACGAGCAGTACTTC,TRBJ2-7,NA,few,TRBV5-8